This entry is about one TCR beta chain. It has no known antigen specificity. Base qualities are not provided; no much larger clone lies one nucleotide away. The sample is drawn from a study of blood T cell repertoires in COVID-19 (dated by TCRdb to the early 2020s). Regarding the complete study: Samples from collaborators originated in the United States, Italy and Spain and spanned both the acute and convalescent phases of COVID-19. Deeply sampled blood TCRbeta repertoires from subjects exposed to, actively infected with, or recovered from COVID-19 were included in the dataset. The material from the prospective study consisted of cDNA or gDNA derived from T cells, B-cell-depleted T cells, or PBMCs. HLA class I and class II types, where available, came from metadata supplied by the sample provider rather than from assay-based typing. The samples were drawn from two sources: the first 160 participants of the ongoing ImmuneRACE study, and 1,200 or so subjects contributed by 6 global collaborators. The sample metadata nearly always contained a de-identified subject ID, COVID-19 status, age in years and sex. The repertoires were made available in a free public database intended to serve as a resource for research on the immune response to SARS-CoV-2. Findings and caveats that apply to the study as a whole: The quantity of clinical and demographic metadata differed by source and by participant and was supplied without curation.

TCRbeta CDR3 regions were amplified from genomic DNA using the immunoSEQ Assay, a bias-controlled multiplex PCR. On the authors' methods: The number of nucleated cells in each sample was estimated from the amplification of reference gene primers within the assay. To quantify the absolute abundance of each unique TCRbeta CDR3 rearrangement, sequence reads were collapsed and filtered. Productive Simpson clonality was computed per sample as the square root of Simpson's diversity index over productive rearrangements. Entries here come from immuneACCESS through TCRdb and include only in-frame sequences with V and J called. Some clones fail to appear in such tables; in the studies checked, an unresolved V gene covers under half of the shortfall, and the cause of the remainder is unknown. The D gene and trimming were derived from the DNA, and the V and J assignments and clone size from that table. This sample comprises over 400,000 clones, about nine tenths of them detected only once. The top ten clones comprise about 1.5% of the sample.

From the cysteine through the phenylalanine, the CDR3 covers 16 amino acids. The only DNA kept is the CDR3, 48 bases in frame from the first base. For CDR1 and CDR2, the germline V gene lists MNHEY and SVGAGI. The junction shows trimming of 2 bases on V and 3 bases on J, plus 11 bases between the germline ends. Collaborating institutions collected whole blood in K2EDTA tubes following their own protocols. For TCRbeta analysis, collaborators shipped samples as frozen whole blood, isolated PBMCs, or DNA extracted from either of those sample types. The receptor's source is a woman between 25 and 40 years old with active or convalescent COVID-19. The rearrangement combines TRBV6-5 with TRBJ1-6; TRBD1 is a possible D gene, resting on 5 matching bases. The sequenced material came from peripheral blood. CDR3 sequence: CASSYIQQGYNSPLHF. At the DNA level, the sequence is TGTGCCAGCAGTTACATCCAGCAGGGCTATAATTCACCCCTCCACTTT.